There are a few counts of the clone carrying this TCR beta chain. The V and J ends lost 0 bases and 2 bases, in that order; junction bases with no gene match: 8. The CDR3 loop spans 17 amino acids. Germline CDR1 is SGHVS and CDR2 is FQNEAQ. This sample is part of a study of neoadjuvant anti-PD-1 for oral cavity cancer. The time point denotes: after neoadjuvant nivolumab, at surgical resection. Sequenced by immunoSEQ multiplex PCR; TCRdb stores in-frame clones only, minus some. The data show more than 8,500 clones, around 64% seen once. The input for sequencing was PBMCs, taken after nivolumab (anti-PD-1) treatment. The chain recombines TRBV7-8 with TRBJ1-2; the match to TRBD1 covers 8 bases. The clonotype was recovered from a person aged 40 to 85 with oral cavity squamous cell carcinoma. CDR3 sequence (DNA): TGTGCCAGCAGCTTAGCCGGGACAGGCGCTCTAAACTATGGCTACACCTTC. Residues: CASSLAGTGALNYGYTF.